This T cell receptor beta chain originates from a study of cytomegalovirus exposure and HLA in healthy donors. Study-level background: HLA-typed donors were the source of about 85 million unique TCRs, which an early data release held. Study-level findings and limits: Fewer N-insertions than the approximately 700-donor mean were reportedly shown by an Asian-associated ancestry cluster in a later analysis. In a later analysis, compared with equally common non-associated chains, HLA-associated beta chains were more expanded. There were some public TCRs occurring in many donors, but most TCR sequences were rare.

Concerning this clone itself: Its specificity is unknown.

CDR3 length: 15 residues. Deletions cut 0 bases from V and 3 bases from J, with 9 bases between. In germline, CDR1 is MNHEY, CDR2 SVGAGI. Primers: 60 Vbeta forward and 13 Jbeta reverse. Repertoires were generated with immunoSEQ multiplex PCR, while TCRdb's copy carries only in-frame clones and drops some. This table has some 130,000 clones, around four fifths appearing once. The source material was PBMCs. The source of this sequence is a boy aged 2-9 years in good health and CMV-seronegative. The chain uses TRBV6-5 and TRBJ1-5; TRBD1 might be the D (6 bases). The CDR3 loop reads CASSYSGQLNQPQHF. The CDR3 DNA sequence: TGTGCCAGCAGTTACTCCGGACAGCTCAATCAGCCCCAGCATTTT.